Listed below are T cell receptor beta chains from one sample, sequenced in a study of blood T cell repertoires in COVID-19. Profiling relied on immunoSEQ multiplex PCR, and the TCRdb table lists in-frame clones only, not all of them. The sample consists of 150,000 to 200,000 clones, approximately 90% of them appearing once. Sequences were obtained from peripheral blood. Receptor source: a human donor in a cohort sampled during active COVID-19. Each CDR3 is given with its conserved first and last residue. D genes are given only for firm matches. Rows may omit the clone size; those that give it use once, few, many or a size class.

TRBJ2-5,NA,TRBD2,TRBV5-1,TGCGCCAGCAGCACCGCTAGCGGTTCCCAAGAGACCCAGTACTTC,CASSTASGSQETQYF
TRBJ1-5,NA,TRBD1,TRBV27,TGTGCCAGCAGTTACGGACAGGGGGGGAATAGCAATCAGCCCCAGCATTTT,CASSYGQGGNSNQPQHF
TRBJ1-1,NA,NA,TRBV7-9,TGTGCCAGCAGCTTAGACTGGCAGGGCAAAGCTTTCTTT,CASSLDWQGKAFF
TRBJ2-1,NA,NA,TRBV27,TGTGCCAGCAGCAGGACAGCCTACAATGAGCAGTTCTTC,CASSRTAYNEQFF
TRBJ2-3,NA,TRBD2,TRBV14,TGTGCCAGCAGCTCGACTAGCTATTTGATACAGTATTTT,CASSSTSYLIQYF
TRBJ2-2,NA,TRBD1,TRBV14,TGTGCCAGCAGCCCGAGACAGGGGGCGCTGCACGGGGAGCTGTTTTTT,CASSPRQGALHGELFF
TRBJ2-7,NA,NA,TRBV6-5,TGTGCCAGCAGATTCCCCGGGGGAGAGGAGCAGTACTTC,CASRFPGGEEQYF
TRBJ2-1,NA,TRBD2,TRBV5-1,TGCGCCAGCAGACTGGGCCTAGCGGCCAATGAGCAGTTCTTC,CASRLGLAANEQFF
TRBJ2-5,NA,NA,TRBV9,TGTGCCAGCAGCCCGGGTCCTGGGGAGACCCAGTACTTC,CASSPGPGETQYF
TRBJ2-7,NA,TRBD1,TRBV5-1,TGCGCCAGCAGCCTCCAACCCGGGACAGACTCCTACGAGCAGTACTTC,CASSLQPGTDSYEQYF
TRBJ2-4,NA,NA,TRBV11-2,TGTGCCAGCAGCGCCGACAGTCTAGCCAAAAACATTCAGTACTTC,CASSADSLAKNIQYF
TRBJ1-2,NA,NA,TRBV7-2,TGTGCCAGCAGCTTATTACGGGAGAATGGCTACACCTTC,CASSLLRENGYTF
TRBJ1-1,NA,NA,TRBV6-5,TGTGCCAGCGGCACAATCAACACTGAAGCTTTCTTT,CASGTINTEAFF
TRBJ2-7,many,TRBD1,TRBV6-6,TGTGCCAGCAGTTACTCGATCGGGACAGGGCGCCACGAGCAGTACTTC,CASSYSIGTGRHEQYF
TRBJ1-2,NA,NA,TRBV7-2,TGTGCCAGCAGCTTAGTGGCGGACTATGGCTACACCTTC,CASSLVADYGYTF
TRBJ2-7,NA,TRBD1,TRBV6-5,TGTGCCAGCAGTTACCGGACAGGATCCGAGCAGTACTTC,CASSYRTGSEQYF
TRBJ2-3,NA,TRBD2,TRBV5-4,TGTGCCAGCAGCGTAACTAGCGGGGTAAGCACAGATACGCAGTATTTT,CASSVTSGVSTDTQYF
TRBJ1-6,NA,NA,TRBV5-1,TGCGCCAGCAGCTTGGGCCTTAGTTCCTATAATTCACCCCTCCACTTT,CASSLGLSSYNSPLHF
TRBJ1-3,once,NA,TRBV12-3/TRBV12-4,TGTGCCAGCAGTACGGGACACGGAAACACCATATATTTT,CASSTGHGNTIYF
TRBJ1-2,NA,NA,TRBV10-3,TGTGCCATCAGTGAGTCCACAGCCGGCTATGGCTACACCTTC,CAISESTAGYGYTF
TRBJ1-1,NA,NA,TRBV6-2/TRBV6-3,TGTGCCAGCAGTCAGGGGTACACTGAAGCTTTCTTT,CASSQGYTEAFF
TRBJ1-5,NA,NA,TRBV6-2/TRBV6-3,TGTGCCAGCAGTTACGGCACCCGTCAGCCCCAGCATTTT,CASSYGTRQPQHF